This T cell receptor beta chain was recovered during a study of T cell responses to AZD1222 COVID-19 vaccine. The CDR3 has 14 amino acids. V was clipped by 0 bases and J by 3 bases; unmatched bases: 1. The germline V gene encodes CDR1 KGHSH and CDR2 LQKENI. Overall study findings and caveats: Targets within unmutated variant regions were reportedly found for nearly half of spike-specific TCRs. Donor demographics were predominantly white British with a female majority; clonal diversity may be underestimated.

On this clone itself: Its specificity is not known.

Libraries were prepared by immunoSEQ multiplex PCR; TCRdb keeps only in-frame clonotypes and omits some of them. The data show about 140,000 clones, with 80% to 95% seen just once and about 2.5% held by the top ten. The origin of this receptor is an adult in good health. The source was peripheral blood, collected on day 0 of AZD1222 vaccination. The chain links TRBV18 to TRBJ1-1; TRBD1 matches at 7 bases. The CDR3 reads CASSPPTGDTEAFF. The CDR3 DNA reads as TGTGCCAGCTCACCACCTACAGGGGACACTGAAGCTTTCTTT.